The 2 T cell receptor beta chains given below trace back to one sample, sequenced in a study of long-term antiretroviral therapy in people with HIV. immunoSEQ v3.0 was run at survey level. The table came from immunoSEQ multiplex PCR; TCRdb's copy has only in-frame clones and leaves some out. Of 15,000 to 20,000 clones listed, roughly 80% were seen once; the top ten hold approximately 7.7%. This sample comprised unsorted PBMCs, obtained 0.9 years after starting antiretroviral therapy. These receptors were obtained from a man between 18 and 29 years old with HIV.

J is TRBJ1-1 and V is TRBV10-3; 8 bases fit TRBD1. Germline assignment: CDR1 ENHRY and CDR2 SYGVKD. V was clipped by 6 bases and J by 8 bases; unmatched bases: 5. The CDR3 has 12 residues. The CDR3, as DNA: TGTGCCATCAGAGGACAGGGCGACGAAGCTTTCTTT. Encoded protein: CAIRGQGDEAFF.

In its sample, this clone was seen a few times. The rearrangement joins TRBV6-1 to TRBJ1-5; D uncertain. The V end lost 5 bases, the J end lost 3 bases, and 11 bases lay between the germline ends. Germline CDR1 and CDR2: MNHNS and SASEGT. The CDR3 extends over 14 amino acids. The DNA of the CDR3 is TGTGCCAGCAGTTTTGACCCGGTCAATCAGCCCCAGCATTTT. Protein sequence: CASSFDPVNQPQHF.